Listed below are T cell receptor beta chains from one sample, sequenced in a study of T cell responses to AZD1222 COVID-19 vaccine. This table comes from immunoSEQ multiplex PCR, and its TCRdb copy is limited to in-frame clones, with some not included. This table holds 130,000 or so clones, around 85% found once. Source: peripheral blood, taken 28 days after the second dose of the MenACWY control vaccine. The receptors come from an adult who received the MenACWY meningococcal vaccine as a control. Each CDR3 is given with its conserved first and last residue. A D gene is named only where the DNA matches it firmly.

TRBJ2-1 | . | TRBV27 | CASSLHNEQFF | TGTGCCAGCAGTTTACACAATGAGCAGTTCTTC
TRBJ1-1 | . | TRBV28 | CASSPRGGIGTEAFF | TGTGCCAGCAGTCCCCGTGGGGGGATTGGGACTGAAGCTTTCTTT
TRBJ1-1 | TRBD1 | TRBV7-9 | CASSPRIRTGTMNTEAFF | TGTGCCAGCAGCCCCCGCATTAGGACAGGAACAATGAACACTGAAGCTTTCTTT
TRBJ1-1 | . | TRBV19 | CASSIRGPMNTEAFF | TGTGCCAGTAGTATACGCGGACCCATGAACACTGAAGCTTTCTTT
TRBJ1-3 | . | TRBV5-1 | CASSLAGYGNTIYF | TGCGCCAGCAGCTTGGCTGGGTACGGAAACACCATATATTTT
TRBJ1-2 | . | TRBV19 | CASSIVLRTAHYGYTF | TGTGCCAGTAGTATAGTTCTCCGGACAGCCCACTATGGCTACACCTTC
TRBJ2-5 | TRBD1 | TRBV11-2 | CASSLDPGGGETQYF | TGTGCCAGCAGCTTAGACCCAGGGGGCGGTGAGACCCAGTACTTC
TRBJ1-5 | TRBD1 | TRBV4-1 | CASSQEGTGGSSNQPQHF | TGCGCCAGCAGCCAAGAAGGGACAGGGGGAAGTAGCAATCAGCCCCAGCATTTT
TRBJ1-1 | TRBD1 | TRBV5-1 | CASSPDRAHTEAFF | TGCGCCAGCAGCCCCGACAGGGCCCACACTGAAGCTTTCTTT
TRBJ1-1 | . | TRBV5-1 | CASSLGRGMLNTEAFF | TGCGCCAGCAGCTTGGGAAGGGGGATGTTGAACACTGAAGCTTTCTTT
TRBJ2-5 | . | TRBV7-6 | CASSLGRPGWQETQYF | TGTGCCAGCAGCTTAGGACGGCCAGGCTGGCAAGAGACCCAGTACTTC
TRBJ1-2 | . | TRBV6-5 | CASSYSFRTGSGYTF | TGTGCCAGCAGTTACTCGTTTCGTACAGGCAGTGGCTACACCTTC
TRBJ2-1 | TRBD2 | TRBV6-4 | CASSDEGLGGYNEQFF | TGTGCCAGCAGTGACGAGGGACTAGGGGGATACAATGAGCAGTTCTTC
TRBJ2-7 | . | TRBV5-4 | CASSLGGAGEQYF | TGTGCCAGCAGCTTGGGGGGGGCCGGGGAGCAGTACTTC
TRBJ2-1 | . | TRBV4-3 | CASSQDGAGSSYNEQFF | TGCGCCAGCAGCCAAGACGGTGCGGGGAGCTCCTACAATGAGCAGTTCTTC
TRBJ2-7 | TRBD2 | TRBV10-3 | CAIRGTSDSYEQYF | TGTGCCATCCGCGGGACTAGCGACTCCTACGAGCAGTACTTC